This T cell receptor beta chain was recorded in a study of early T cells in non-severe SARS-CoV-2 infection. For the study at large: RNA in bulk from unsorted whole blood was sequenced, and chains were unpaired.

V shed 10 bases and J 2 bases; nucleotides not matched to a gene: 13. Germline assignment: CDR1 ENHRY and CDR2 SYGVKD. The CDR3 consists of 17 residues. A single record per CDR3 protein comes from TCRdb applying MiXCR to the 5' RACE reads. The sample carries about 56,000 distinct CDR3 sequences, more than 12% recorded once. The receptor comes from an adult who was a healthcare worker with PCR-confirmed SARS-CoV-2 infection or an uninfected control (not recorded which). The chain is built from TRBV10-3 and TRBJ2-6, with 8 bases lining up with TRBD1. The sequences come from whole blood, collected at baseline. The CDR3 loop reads CATPAPPDRAGANVLTF. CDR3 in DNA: TGTGCCACCCCGGCTCCCCCGGACAGGGCTGGGGCCAACGTCCTGACTTTC.